A selection of T cell receptor beta chains follows, all from one sample in a study of vaccination effects on CD4 cells after COVID-19. Generated by immunoSEQ multiplex PCR, the TCRdb table keeps only in-frame clones and is missing some. The sample contains 20,000 to 30,000 clones, 60% to 80% of which appear only once. Their cognate antigens are unknown. The specimen was CD4+ T cells from PBMCs cultured with SARS-CoV-2 spike peptides, collected after COVID-19 vaccination. These receptor sequences come from a human donor who received a COVID-19 vaccine. The CDR3 runs from the conserved cysteine through the conserved F or W. D genes are given only for firm matches. For some rows the clone size is stated as once, few or many, or as a class when expanded; others skip it.

d_gene: -; len: 11; abundance: -; v_gene: TRBV3-1/TRBV3-2; j_gene: TRBJ1-2; CDR3nt: TGTGCCAGCAGCCCAGGCTATGGCTACACCTTC; CDR3aa: CASSPGYGYTF
d_gene: TRBD1; len: 13; abundance: -; v_gene: TRBV27; j_gene: TRBJ1-1; CDR3nt: TGTGCCAGCAGTTTATGGGACAGGGGGCGAGCTTTCTTT; CDR3aa: CASSLWDRGRAFF
d_gene: -; len: 16; abundance: once; v_gene: TRBV6-6; j_gene: TRBJ1-5; CDR3nt: TGTGCCAGCAGTCCAGAAAGACGGACCCAAAATCAGCCCCAGCATTTT; CDR3aa: CASSPERRTQNQPQHF
d_gene: TRBD1; len: 15; abundance: few; v_gene: TRBV2; j_gene: TRBJ1-5; CDR3nt: TGTGCCAGCACCCGGGACAGGGTTTTAGGTCAGCCCCAGCATTTT; CDR3aa: CASTRDRVLGQPQHF
d_gene: -; len: 14; abundance: -; v_gene: TRBV10-1; j_gene: TRBJ2-5; CDR3nt: TGCGCCAGCAGTCCGGGACCGATGGGGGAGACCCAGTACTTC; CDR3aa: CASSPGPMGETQYF
d_gene: TRBD1; len: 14; abundance: -; v_gene: TRBV5-8; j_gene: TRBJ1-2; CDR3nt: TGTGCCAGCAGGGTGGCAGGGGGCGCCTATGGCTACACCTTC; CDR3aa: CASRVAGGAYGYTF
d_gene: TRBD1; len: 17; abundance: -; v_gene: TRBV11-3; j_gene: TRBJ2-7; CDR3nt: TGTGCCAGCAGCCCAGCCGGACAGGGGCGCTCAACCTACGAGCAGTACTTC; CDR3aa: CASSPAGQGRSTYEQYF
d_gene: TRBD2; len: 16; abundance: -; v_gene: TRBV10-3; j_gene: TRBJ2-5; CDR3nt: TGTGCCATCAGTGGGGGTAGCGGGGGGTTTCAAGAGACCCAGTACTTC; CDR3aa: CAISGGSGGFQETQYF
d_gene: TRBD2; len: 14; abundance: -; v_gene: TRBV10-1; j_gene: TRBJ2-7; CDR3nt: TGCGCCAGCAGCTTTAGCGGGAGGGCATACGAGCAGTACTTC; CDR3aa: CASSFSGRAYEQYF
d_gene: -; len: 13; abundance: -; v_gene: TRBV27; j_gene: TRBJ1-1; CDR3nt: TGTGCCAGCAGTTATAGGGATCGGACTGAAGCTTTCTTT; CDR3aa: CASSYRDRTEAFF
d_gene: -; len: 14; abundance: -; v_gene: TRBV6-5; j_gene: TRBJ1-2; CDR3nt: TGTGCCAGCAATCAACAGGGAGGATTGGGTGGCTACACCTTC; CDR3aa: CASNQQGGLGGYTF
d_gene: -; len: 11; abundance: once; v_gene: TRBV20-1; j_gene: TRBJ1-2; CDR3nt: TGCAGTGCTTTCACAGGGTATGGCTACACCTTC; CDR3aa: CSAFTGYGYTF
d_gene: TRBD1; len: 16; abundance: -; v_gene: TRBV4-2; j_gene: TRBJ2-1; CDR3nt: TGTGCCAGCAGCCAAGACGGACAGGGGGCGTTGAATGAGCAGTTCTTC; CDR3aa: CASSQDGQGALNEQFF
d_gene: -; len: 13; abundance: -; v_gene: TRBV12-3/TRBV12-4; j_gene: TRBJ1-1; CDR3nt: TGTGCCAGCAGTTATGCACAAGACACTGAAGCTTTCTTT; CDR3aa: CASSYAQDTEAFF
d_gene: -; len: 14; abundance: -; v_gene: TRBV6-1; j_gene: TRBJ2-1; CDR3nt: TGTGCCAGCAGTGAAAACGGGCAGGGCGGTGAGCAGTTCTTC; CDR3aa: CASSENGQGGEQFF
d_gene: -; len: 15; abundance: few; v_gene: TRBV7-9; j_gene: TRBJ1-2; CDR3nt: TGTGCCAGCAGCCCCTACGCTCGGACGGCCTATGGCTACACCTTC; CDR3aa: CASSPYARTAYGYTF
d_gene: TRBD1; len: 16; abundance: -; v_gene: TRBV30; j_gene: TRBJ2-5; CDR3nt: TGTGCCTGGAGCGCAGCGCGGACAGGGGGGCGAAGGACCCAGTACTTC; CDR3aa: CAWSAARTGGRRTQYF
d_gene: TRBD2; len: 15; abundance: -; v_gene: TRBV5-1; j_gene: TRBJ2-2; CDR3nt: TGCGCCAGCACCGGACTAGCGGGGTCTTTTGGGGAGCTGTTTTTT; CDR3aa: CASTGLAGSFGELFF
d_gene: -; len: 17; abundance: -; v_gene: TRBV7-9; j_gene: TRBJ1-3; CDR3nt: TGTGCCAGCAGCCCCCGGACAGCAAAAAACTCTGGAAACACCATATATTTT; CDR3aa: CASSPRTAKNSGNTIYF
d_gene: TRBD2; len: 19; abundance: -; v_gene: TRBV5-1; j_gene: TRBJ2-7; CDR3nt: TGCGCCAGCAGCTTTAAGACTAGCGGGAGGGCCGTTTCGGTCTACGAGCAGTACTTC; CDR3aa: CASSFKTSGRAVSVYEQYF
d_gene: TRBD2; len: 17; abundance: -; v_gene: TRBV2; j_gene: TRBJ2-1; CDR3nt: TGTGCCAGCAGTGTTACGACTAGCGGGAGTGTGTACAATGAGCAGTTCTTC; CDR3aa: CASSVTTSGSVYNEQFF
d_gene: TRBD2; len: 15; abundance: -; v_gene: TRBV2; j_gene: TRBJ2-1; CDR3nt: TGTGCCAGCAGTGGATTAGCGGGAGGGCGGTCTTCTGGGTTCTTC; CDR3aa: CASSGLAGGRSSGFF
d_gene: -; len: 14; abundance: few; v_gene: TRBV18; j_gene: TRBJ2-7; CDR3nt: TGTGCCAGCTCACCGAGCCTAGTGGTCTCCGAGCAGTACTTC; CDR3aa: CASSPSLVVSEQYF
d_gene: TRBD1; len: 14; abundance: -; v_gene: TRBV6-5; j_gene: TRBJ2-5; CDR3nt: TGTGCCAGCAGTTTGGGACAGAAACAAGAGACCCAGTACTTC; CDR3aa: CASSLGQKQETQYF
d_gene: TRBD1; len: 12; abundance: -; v_gene: TRBV18; j_gene: TRBJ2-1; CDR3nt: TGTGCCAGCTCACCGACAGGGGGTGAGCAGTTCTTC; CDR3aa: CASSPTGGEQFF
d_gene: -; len: 16; abundance: -; v_gene: TRBV5-1; j_gene: TRBJ2-2; CDR3nt: TGCGCCAGCAGCTTTACCCGGGGAGCGAACACCGGGGAGCTGTTTTTT; CDR3aa: CASSFTRGANTGELFF
d_gene: -; len: 16; abundance: -; v_gene: TRBV5-1; j_gene: TRBJ2-3; CDR3nt: TGCGCCAGCAGGCCCGACTTTAGCCATATGAGAGATACGCAGTATTTT; CDR3aa: CASRPDFSHMRDTQYF
d_gene: -; len: 14; abundance: -; v_gene: TRBV6-5; j_gene: TRBJ1-1; CDR3nt: TGTGCCAGCAGTTACTCACATGGGGGGACTGAAGCTTTCTTT; CDR3aa: CASSYSHGGTEAFF
d_gene: -; len: 12; abundance: -; v_gene: TRBV4-1; j_gene: TRBJ2-3; CDR3nt: TGCGCCAGCAGCCAATTCATCCATACGCAGTATTTT; CDR3aa: CASSQFIHTQYF
d_gene: -; len: 16; abundance: -; v_gene: TRBV6-5; j_gene: TRBJ1-3; CDR3nt: TGTGCCAGCAGTTACTCGGGGCAGGGGTCTGGAAACACCATATATTTT; CDR3aa: CASSYSGQGSGNTIYF
d_gene: -; len: 14; abundance: few; v_gene: TRBV4-2; j_gene: TRBJ2-6; CDR3nt: TGTGCCAGCAGCCATCAAAGGGAGGCCAACGTCCTGACTTTC; CDR3aa: CASSHQREANVLTF
d_gene: -; len: 15; abundance: -; v_gene: TRBV5-1; j_gene: TRBJ1-4; CDR3nt: TGCGCCAGCAGCTTGAGGCACGCAACTAATGAAAAACTGTTTTTT; CDR3aa: CASSLRHATNEKLFF
d_gene: -; len: 16; abundance: -; v_gene: TRBV29-1; j_gene: TRBJ1-1; CDR3nt: TGCAGCGTTTCGTACAGTTCTTACGTCATGAACACTGAAGCTTTCTTT; CDR3aa: CSVSYSSYVMNTEAFF
d_gene: -; len: 15; abundance: -; v_gene: TRBV6-1; j_gene: TRBJ2-2; CDR3nt: TGTGCCAGCAGTGAACCAGGATTGAGCACCGGGGAGCTGTTTTTT; CDR3aa: CASSEPGLSTGELFF
d_gene: -; len: 15; abundance: -; v_gene: TRBV5-4; j_gene: TRBJ1-1; CDR3nt: TGTGCCAGCAGCTTGGGCGGGGACATGAACACTGAAGCTTTCTTT; CDR3aa: CASSLGGDMNTEAFF
d_gene: -; len: 15; abundance: -; v_gene: TRBV14; j_gene: TRBJ1-1; CDR3nt: TGTGCCAGCAGCCAAGGAGCCAGGCGGAGCACTGAAGCTTTCTTT; CDR3aa: CASSQGARRSTEAFF
d_gene: -; len: 14; abundance: few; v_gene: TRBV10-1; j_gene: TRBJ2-7; CDR3nt: TGCGCCAGCAGTTCCGCGGAGACCAGATACGAGCAGTACTTC; CDR3aa: CASSSAETRYEQYF
d_gene: -; len: 14; abundance: -; v_gene: TRBV7-8; j_gene: TRBJ2-2; CDR3nt: TGTGCCAGCACCGGGGTAGGGGAGACCGGGGAGCTGTTTTTT; CDR3aa: CASTGVGETGELFF
d_gene: TRBD1; len: 20; abundance: -; v_gene: TRBV5-1; j_gene: TRBJ1-4; CDR3nt: TGCGCCAGCAGCCGAGAGAGATACAGGGGGCCAGCAGATACTAATGAAAAACTGTTTTTT; CDR3aa: CASSRERYRGPADTNEKLFF
d_gene: TRBD2; len: 15; abundance: few; v_gene: TRBV15; j_gene: TRBJ2-3; CDR3nt: TGTGCCACCAGCAGAGAGACTAGCGGGGCAGATACGCAGTATTTT; CDR3aa: CATSRETSGADTQYF